The clone carrying this T cell receptor (beta chain) was counted once. The sample belongs to a study of technical replicates of blood from a handful of donors. Trimming removed 1 base from V and 6 bases from J, with 10 bases in between. Germline V gene data show CDR1 as MGHRA and CDR2 as YSYEKL. There are 13 residues in the CDR3. Assay used: immunoSEQ multiplex PCR; TCRdb lists only in-frame clones, some missing. Here the sample spans tens of thousands of clones, more than 85% being singletons. Sequenced: T cells isolated from PBMCs. The chain is built from TRBV4-1 and TRBJ2-7; a possible D gene is TRBD1 (5 bases). This TCR derives from a human donor in good health. The CDR3 sequence: CASSQGLGAEQYF. In DNA, the CDR3 is TGCGCCAGCAGCCAAGGGCTAGGGGCCGAGCAGTACTTC.